This T cell receptor (beta chain) was profiled in a study of early T cells in non-severe SARS-CoV-2 infection. At the level of the study: Sequencing of bulk RNA from unsorted whole blood was done, without chain pairing.

Findings and caveats of the study: Missing private and CD4 specificities, VDJdb matching favored anti-spike CD8 responses.

On this clonotype itself: Its antigen is not known.

Individual cDNA molecules received unique molecular identifiers during library preparation. TCRdb reprocessed the 5' RACE reads via MiXCR and lists one record per CDR3 protein. The data show around 27,000 distinct CDR3 sequences, with about 10% seen just once and approximately 15% held by the top ten. The CDR3 totals 12 residues. Looked up from germline, CDR1 is LGHNA and CDR2 is YSLEER. V lost 2 bases, J lost 10 bases, and 10 bases lay in between. The chain combines TRBV4-3 with TRBJ2-3; weak D call: TRBD2 (5 bases). Sequenced material: whole blood. The clonotype was recovered from an adult who was a healthcare worker with PCR-confirmed SARS-CoV-2 infection or an uninfected control (not recorded which). The CDR3, as DNA: TGCGCCAGCAGCCAATCGAGGGCGGCGCAGTATTTT. As protein: CASSQSRAAQYF.